The next 25 T cell receptor beta chains were all read from a single sample in a study of immune heterogeneity within non-small cell lung tumors. Amplifying TCR beta CDR3 involved multiplex PCR carried out with 32 V and 13 J primers. One entry per CDR3 protein, called by TCRdb with MiXCR from the multiplex PCR reads. Counted here are about 9,600 distinct CDR3 sequences, more than 25% occurring once; the ten biggest clones make up 25% to 30%. Template came from bulk tumor genomic DNA, at roughly 580 ng per sample. Biopsies that were spaced far apart were taken, several per primary tumor, during surgery. Newly diagnosed with untreated non-small cell lung cancer, the patients underwent curative surgery. The sequencing input was lung tumor tissue. These receptors were obtained from a woman between 50 and 59 years old with non-small cell lung cancer.

Details on this clonotype: One base away lies a much larger clone, so this may be a sequencing read error. V gene TRBV6-1 combines with J gene TRBJ2-2, with D perhaps being TRBD1 or TRBD2 (5 bases each). There are 10 residues in the CDR3. Per germline, CDR1 MNHNS and CDR2 SASEGT. The CDR3 bases are TGTGCCAGCGGGGACGGGGAGCTGTCTTTT. It is translated as CASGDGELSF.

This clonotype was observed a few times. The CDR3: CSVLTGGGEKLFF. In DNA form, the CDR3 reads TGCAGCGTCTTGACAGGGGGAGGAGAAAAACTGTTTTTT. This chain connects TRBV29-1 to TRBJ1-4; TRBD1 matches at 9 bases. The CDR3 contains 13 residues. V lost 6 bases to trimming and J lost 8 bases; unmatched junction nucleotides: 7. The germline V gene has CDR1 SQVTM and CDR2 ANQGSEA. The entire variable domain, with the rest obtained from reference TRBV29-1 and TRBJ1-4, is as follows: SAVISQKPSRDICQRGTSLTIQCQVDSQVTMMFWYRQQPGQSLTLIATANQGSEATYESGFVIDKFPISRPNLTFSTLTVSNMSPEDSSIYLCSVLTGGGEKLFFGSGTQLSVL.

This clonotype was found many times. The chain combines TRBV4-1 with TRBJ2-5; 11 nucleotides agree with TRBD2. V gave up 0 bases and J gave up 1 base; unmatched junction bases: 1. CDR1 is MGHRA and CDR2 is YSYEKL in the germline V gene. CDR3 length equals 16 residues. The CDR3 region is CASSQEGLAAQETQYF. CDR3 sequence (DNA): TGCGCCAGCAGCCAAGAGGGACTAGCGGCCCAAGAGACCCAGTACTTC.

Worth noting for this clonotype: It is likely a read error, because the conserved phenylalanine at the end of the CDR3 is missing. Because the CDR3's place on the DNA is in doubt, the DNA is left out and the CDR3 is given as listed by TCRdb. The chain couples TRBV10-3 to TRBJ2-3; TRBD1 was called by the table and not checked on the DNA. The CDR3 is 22 residues long, counting both termini. Germline V gene data show CDR1 as ENHRY and CDR2 as SYGVKD. CDR3 protein: CAAHPRLGAGSLCPYYEQYFGP.

In regard to this clonotype: This clone may be a read error of a much larger clone one base away. This chain connects TRBV10-2 to TRBJ1-6; 11 nucleotides align to TRBD1. The CDR3 runs to 14 residues. The J segment lost 7 bases and the V segment lost 7 bases, leaving 3 bases of the junction unmatched. Germline CDR1 is WSHSY and CDR2 is SAAADI. CDR3 in amino acids: CASIGTGGNSPLHF. The CDR3 nucleotides are TGCGCCAGCATTGGGACAGGGGGAAATTCACCCCTCCACTTT.

The chain is built from TRBV5-1 and TRBJ2-7; D is ambiguous. The germline V gene has CDR1 SGHRS and CDR2 YFSETQ. This CDR3 is built from 13 residues. The V end lost 0 bases, the J end lost 1 base, and 5 bases lay between the germline ends. The CDR3 coding sequence is TGCGCCAGCAGCTTGGCTATGTCCTACGAGCAGTACTTC. Translating gives CASSLAMSYEQYF.

Of note for this clonotype: Just one base apart from a much larger clone, this may be a read error. This chain joins TRBV14 and TRBJ2-7; possibly TRBD2 for D (6 bases). Trimming shortened V by 3 bases and J by 6 bases, and 12 bases separated the two germline ends. The CDR3 length is 13 residues. CDR1 and CDR2 from the germline V gene are SGHDN and FVKESK. DNA of the CDR3: TGTGCCAGCAGCCAGACCTCTAGCGTCGAGCAGTACTTC. This translates into CASSQTSSVEQYF. The full variable domain, with the rest looked up from reference TRBV14 and TRBJ2-7, is EAGVTQFPSHSVIEKGQTVTLRCDPISGHDNLYWYRRVMGKEIKFLLHFVKESKQDESGMPNNRFLAERTGGTYSTLKVQPAELEDSGVYFCASSQTSSVEQYFGPGTRLTVT.

There are many counts of this clonotype. This rearrangement joins TRBV28 to TRBJ1-1; 10 nucleotides agree with TRBD1. CDR3 length: 15 amino acids. Losses at the gene ends were 6 bases for V and 5 bases for J; bases not matched to a gene: 9. The V gene's germline CDR1 is MDHEN and CDR2 SYDVKM. Written as DNA, the CDR3 is TGTGCCAGCAGCTCCCCGACAGGGGGCGAGACTGAAGCTTTCTTT. It encodes CASSSPTGGETEAFF.

The rearrangement joins TRBV6-1 to TRBJ2-3; the match to TRBD1 covers 7 bases. This CDR3 is built from 15 residues. Trimming cost V 4 bases and J 2 bases; bases outside gene matches: 6. Germline CDR1 is MNHNS and CDR2 is SASEGT. This CDR3 reads CASSAQGVVTDTQYF. The CDR3 nucleotides are TGTGCCAGCAGTGCTCAGGGGGTCGTCACAGATACGCAGTATTTT.

This clonotype was seen ten or more times. The J gene is TRBJ2-7, the V gene TRBV6-1; D remains ambiguous. The germline CDR1 and CDR2 sequences are MNHNS and SASEGT. V dropped 7 bases and J dropped 1 base, with 11 bases sitting between them. CDR3 size: 13 residues. The CDR3 here is CASMDQSSYEQYF. In DNA form, the CDR3 reads TGTGCCAGCATGGATCAGAGTTCCTACGAGCAGTACTTC.

This clonotype is categorized as medium-sized. The rearrangement joins TRBV18 to TRBJ2-7; D is possibly TRBD1 (6 bases). Trimming took off 6 bases at V and 5 bases at J, with 14 bases between the two ends. Per the germline V gene, CDR1 is KGHSH and CDR2 is LQKENI. The CDR3 runs 13 residues. CDR3 residues: CASSPPQGHEQYF. CDR3 nucleotide sequence: TGTGCCAGCTCGCCGCCACAGGGTCACGAGCAGTACTTC. Based on the CDR3 plus reference TRBV18 and TRBJ2-7, the full variable domain is NAGVMQNPRHLVRRRGQEARLRCSPMKGHSHVYWYRQLPEEGLKFMVYLQKENIIDESGMPKERFSAEFPKEGPSILRIQQVVRGDSAAYFCASSPPQGHEQYFGPGTRLTVT.

There are many counts of this clonotype. This rearrangement joins TRBV20-1 to TRBJ2-5, with 7 bases aligning to TRBD2. CDR1 is DFQATT, CDR2 SNEGSKA, per germline (reference sequence). This CDR3 is 13 amino acids long. The CDR3 is CSAGLVRRETQYF. CDR3 DNA sequence: TGCAGCGCCGGACTAGTAAGACGAGAGACCCAGTACTTC.

This clonotype was seen ten or more times. J is TRBJ2-2 and V is TRBV24-1; 9 bases align to TRBD1. This CDR3 spans 15 amino acids. Germline values: CDR1 KGHDR, CDR2 SFDVKD. J lost 1 base, V lost 7 bases, and 3 bases had no gene match. The DNA of the CDR3 is TGTGCCACCAGGGGACAGGGCGTGAACACCGGGGAGCTGTTTTTT. Its translation is CATRGQGVNTGELFF.

As regards this clonotype: A much larger clone lies one base from this, so it may be a read error. V usage is TRBV6-2 or TRBV6-3 and J usage is TRBJ1-5; perhaps TRBD1 as D (6 bases). Germline CDR1 reads MNHEY; CDR2 reads SVGEGT. The CDR3 has 15 amino acids. CDR3 sequence reads: CASSRGPEGGQHQHF. Written as DNA, the CDR3 is TGTGCCAGCAGTAGGGGCCCCGAGGGCGGACAGCACCAGCATTTT.

This clonotype was counted a single time. The DNA for the CDR3 is TGTGCCAGCAGTGATGGGACAACATATGGCTACACCTTC. Encoded protein: CASSDGTTYGYTF. The rearrangement joins TRBV6-1 to TRBJ1-2, with D possibly matching TRBD1 (6 bases). The CDR3 is made up of 13 amino acids. CDR1 is MNHNS and CDR2 is SASEGT in the germline V gene. Trimming took off 3 bases at V and 5 bases at J, with 10 bases between the two ends.

This clonotype was seen a handful of times. This may stem from a read error, because a much larger clone lies one nucleotide away. The chain recombines TRBV27 with TRBJ1-2; TRBD1 matches 8 bases. Per the germline V gene, CDR1 is MNHEY and CDR2 is SMNVEV (reference sequence). The CDR3 sequence is 14 residues long. The CDR3 is CPSSRQGSPLGYTF. DNA of the CDR3: TGTCCCAGCAGTCGACAGGGGTCACCGCTTGGCTACACCTTC.

This clonotype was found many times. The rearrangement uses TRBV2 and TRBJ1-1; a possible D gene is TRBD1 (5 bases). CDR1 and CDR2 from the germline V gene are SNHLY and FYNNEI. Trimming took 3 bases from V and 5 from J, leaving 13 bases between them. CDR3 length: 14 amino acids. In DNA form, the CDR3 reads TGTGCCAGCAGTGAGGGGGGACGGGGAACTGAAGCTTTCTTT. This encodes CASSEGGRGTEAFF. Supplemented by reference TRBV2 and TRBJ1-1, the full variable domain reads EPEVTQTPSHQVTQMGQEVILRCVPISNHLYFYWYRQILGQKVEFLVSFYNNEISEKSEIFDDQFSVERPDGSNFTLKIRSTKLEDSAMYFCASSEGGRGTEAFFGQGTRLTVV.

Worth noting for this clonotype: This could be a read error, since a much larger clone is one nucleotide away. The rearrangement uses TRBV30 and TRBJ2-5, with 9 bases aligning to TRBD1. The CDR3 is made up of 15 amino acids. CDR1 and CDR2 (germline): GTSNPN, SVGIG (reference sequence). CDR3 protein: CAWSSLGTGRETHYF. The CDR3 region has the DNA TGTGCCTGGAGTTCATTGGGGACAGGGCGAGAGACCCATTACTTC.

As concerns this clonotype: Since a much larger clone is just one base distant, this may be a read error. The V gene is TRBV3-1, the J gene TRBJ2-5; 14 nucleotides line up with TRBD2. The V gene's germline CDR1 is LGHDT and CDR2 YNNKEL (reference sequence). This CDR3 spans 18 amino acids. The CDR3 DNA reads TGTGTCAGCAGCCAGACCGGGACTAGCGGGGGTTGGGGGGAGACCCAGTACTTC. Translating it yields CVSSQTGTSGGWGETQYF.

J is TRBJ2-1 and V is TRBV15, with TRBD2 matching 7 bases. V shed 1 base and J 10 bases; nucleotides not matched to a gene: 4. CDR3 length equals 13 residues. Germline CDR1 and CDR2: LNHNV and YYDKDF (reference sequence). CDR3 loop: CATSRGGGVEQFF. The CDR3 DNA is TGTGCCACCAGCAGAGGGGGGGGGGTGGAGCAGTTCTTC.

This clonotype was found many times. J is TRBJ2-5 and V is TRBV6-2 or TRBV6-3; possibly TRBD1 for D (6 bases). Trimming shortened V by 5 bases and J by 2 bases, and 12 bases separated the two germline ends. The CDR3 totals 14 residues. In germline, CDR1 is MNHEY, CDR2 SVGEGT. Here the CDR3 DNA reads TGTGCCAGCAGTGCGACAGGCCCACAAGAGACCCAGTACTTC. Its translation: CASSATGPQETQYF.

The table lists this clonotype with a count of one. A much larger clone lies one base from this, so it may be a read error. The chain joins TRBV20-1 to TRBJ2-5, with 12 bases matching TRBD2. Looked up from germline, CDR1 is DFQATT and CDR2 is SNEGSKA (reference sequence). Germline trimming cut 8 bases from V and 5 bases from J; bases unmatched to any gene: 9. This CDR3 has 14 amino acids. The CDR3 DNA sequence: TGCAGTACGCCTAGCGGGGGGGCTGGGGAGACCCAGTACTTC. Translated: CSTPSGGAGETQYF.

The sample holds many counts of this clonotype. This chain connects TRBV6-1 to TRBJ1-2, with TRBD1 matching 9 bases. Trimming removed 1 base from V and 7 bases from J; junction bases left unmatched: 7. This CDR3 is built from 15 residues. Germline values: CDR1 MNHNS, CDR2 SASEGT. CDR3 loop: CASSEEGDRGGGYTF. In DNA, the CDR3 is TGTGCCAGCAGTGAAGAAGGAGACAGGGGGGGTGGCTACACCTTC.

Relative to its sample, this clonotype is medium-sized. The chain links TRBV6-6 to TRBJ1-6, with 8 bases aligning to TRBD1. The CDR3 loop spans 15 amino acids. CDR1 is MNHNY, CDR2 SVGAGI, per germline (reference sequence). The V segment lost 2 bases and the J segment 10 bases; nucleotides outside the gene matches: 7. The DNA of the CDR3 is TGTGCCAGCAGTTACCAGCAGGGGGCTGGGTCACCCCTCCACTTT. Protein product: CASSYQQGAGSPLHF.

With respect to this clonotype: A much larger clone lies one base from this, so it may be a read error. This chain links TRBV28 with TRBJ2-7; TRBD2 might be the D (5 bases). Germline V lookup: CDR1 MDHEN, CDR2 SYDVKM. This CDR3 has 12 residues. Written as DNA, the CDR3 is TGTGACAGCGGCCTGCGGTTTAGGGAGCAGTACTTC. Translated, it gives CDSGLRFREQYF.